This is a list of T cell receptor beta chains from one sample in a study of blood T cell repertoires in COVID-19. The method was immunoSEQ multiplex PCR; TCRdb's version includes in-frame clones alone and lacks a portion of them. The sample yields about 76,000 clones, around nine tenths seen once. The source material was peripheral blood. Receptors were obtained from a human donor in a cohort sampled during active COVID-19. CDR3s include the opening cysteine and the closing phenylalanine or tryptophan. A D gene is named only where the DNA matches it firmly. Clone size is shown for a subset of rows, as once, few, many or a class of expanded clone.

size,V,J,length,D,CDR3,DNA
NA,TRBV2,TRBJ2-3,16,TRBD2,CASRRTSGDHTDTQYF,TGTGCCAGCAGACGGACTAGCGGGGACCACACAGATACGCAGTATTTT
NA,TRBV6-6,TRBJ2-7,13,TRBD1,CASSRDRPYEQYF,TGTGCCAGCAGTCGGGACAGGCCCTACGAGCAGTACTTC
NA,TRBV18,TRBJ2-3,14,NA,CASSPGTSTDTQYF,TGTGCCAGCTCACCCGGGACTAGCACAGATACGCAGTATTTT
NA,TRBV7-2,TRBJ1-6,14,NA,CASSWGAAGSPLHF,TGTGCCAGCAGCTGGGGCGCTGCGGGGTCACCCCTCCACTTT
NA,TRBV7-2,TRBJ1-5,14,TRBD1,CASSPDRGEQPQHF,TGTGCCAGCAGCCCGGACAGGGGGGAACAGCCCCAGCATTTT
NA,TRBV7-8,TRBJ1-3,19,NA,CASSSRRGKAGRSGNTIYF,TGTGCCAGCAGCTCCCGACGGGGGAAAGCAGGACGCTCTGGAAACACCATATATTTT
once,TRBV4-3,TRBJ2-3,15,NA,CASSRSSASTDTQYF,TGCGCCAGCAGCCGATCTAGCGCTAGCACAGATACGCAGTATTTT
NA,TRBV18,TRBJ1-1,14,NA,CASSPSAGLREAFF,TGTGCCAGCTCGCCAAGCGCCGGACTACGGGAAGCTTTCTTT
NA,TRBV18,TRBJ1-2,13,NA,CASSPIGEDGYTF,TGTGCCAGCTCACCGATCGGCGAGGATGGCTACACCTTC
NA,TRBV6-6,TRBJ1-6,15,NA,CASSLTSSYNSPLHF,TGTGCCAGCAGCCTCACTAGCTCCTATAATTCACCCCTCCACTTT
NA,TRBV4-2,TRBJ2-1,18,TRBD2,CASSQEGRLAGGPDEQFF,TGTGCCAGCAGCCAAGAGGGCAGACTAGCGGGGGGGCCTGATGAGCAGTTCTTC
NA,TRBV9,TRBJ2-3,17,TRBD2,CASSPLSSGELTDTQYF,TGTGCCAGCAGCCCCCTCTCGAGCGGGGAACTCACAGATACGCAGTATTTT
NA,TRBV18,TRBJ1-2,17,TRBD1,CASSPRTGATGDYGYTF,TGTGCCAGCTCACCTAGGACAGGGGCGACTGGGGACTATGGCTACACCTTC
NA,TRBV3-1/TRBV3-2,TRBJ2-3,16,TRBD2,CASSLGRGGATDTQYF,TGTGCCAGCAGCCTGGGGCGCGGGGGGGCAACAGATACGCAGTATTTT
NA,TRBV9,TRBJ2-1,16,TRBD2,CASSPNTGLAGHEQFF,TGTGCCAGCAGCCCCAACACGGGACTAGCGGGACATGAGCAGTTCTTC
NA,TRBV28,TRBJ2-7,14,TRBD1,CASRTPGGLYEQYF,TGTGCCAGCAGAACCCCAGGGGGTCTCTACGAGCAGTACTTC
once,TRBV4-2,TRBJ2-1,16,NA,CASSQDTSRVGGEQFF,TGTGCCAGCAGCCAAGATACTAGCCGCGTCGGCGGGGAGCAGTTCTTC
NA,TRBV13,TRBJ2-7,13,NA,CASTLGGAREQYF,TGTGCCAGCACTTTGGGGGGGGCGCGTGAGCAGTACTTC
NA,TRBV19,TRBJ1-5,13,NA,CASSIQEDQPQHF,TGTGCCAGTAGTATACAGGAAGATCAGCCCCAGCATTTT
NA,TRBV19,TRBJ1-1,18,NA,CASRNSRGSTWQNTEAFF,TGTGCCAGTAGGAATTCCCGGGGGTCCACTTGGCAGAACACTGAAGCTTTCTTT